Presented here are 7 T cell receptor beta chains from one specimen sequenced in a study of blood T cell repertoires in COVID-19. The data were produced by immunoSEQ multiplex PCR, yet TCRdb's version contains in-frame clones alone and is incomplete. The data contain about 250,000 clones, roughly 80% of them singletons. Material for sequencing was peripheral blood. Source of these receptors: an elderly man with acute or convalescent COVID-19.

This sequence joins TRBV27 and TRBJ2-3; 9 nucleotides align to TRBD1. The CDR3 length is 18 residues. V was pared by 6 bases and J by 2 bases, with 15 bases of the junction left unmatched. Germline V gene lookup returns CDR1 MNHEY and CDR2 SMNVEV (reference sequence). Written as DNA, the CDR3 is TGTGCCAGCAGCCGCTCCGGGACAGGGAAGGGGTTCACAGATACGCAGTATTTT. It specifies CASSRSGTGKGFTDTQYF.

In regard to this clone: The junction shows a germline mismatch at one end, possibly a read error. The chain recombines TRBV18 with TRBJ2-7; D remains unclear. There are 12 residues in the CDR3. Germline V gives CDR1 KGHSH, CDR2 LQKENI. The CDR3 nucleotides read TGTGCCAGCTCACCCGACATTCAATCCCAGTCCTTC. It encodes CASSPDIQSQSF.

In nucleotides, the CDR3 is TGTGCCAGCAGCTTGTACGTAACTTCTAACTATGGCTACACCTTC. Translated: CASSLYVTSNYGYTF. The chain combines TRBV5-4 with TRBJ1-2; D gene uncertain. Trimming took 1 base from V and 0 from J, leaving 10 bases between them. Germline loops: CDR1 SGHNT, CDR2 YYREEE (reference sequence). The CDR3 covers 15 residues.

CDR3 sequence reads: CATSRDRTGSFF. The CDR3 DNA is TGTGCCACCAGCAGGGACCGGACAGGATCTTTCTTT. The V gene is TRBV15, the J gene TRBJ1-1; 7 bases are a match to TRBD1. The CDR3 extends over 12 amino acids. The V gene's germline CDR1 is LNHNV and CDR2 YYDKDF (reference sequence). Germline trimming cut 3 bases from V and 12 bases from J; bases unmatched to any gene: 7. Combining the CDR3 with reference TRBV15 and TRBJ1-1 gives the whole variable domain DAMVIQNPRYQVTQFGKPVTLSCSQTLNHNVMYWYQQKSSQAPKLLFHYYDKDFNNEADTPDNFQSRRPNTSFCFLDIRSPGLGDTAMYLCATSRDRTGSFFGQGTRLTVV.

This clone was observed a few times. CDR3 sequence: CATADQGRNTEAFF. CDR3 in DNA: TGTGCCACAGCAGATCAGGGGAGGAACACTGAAGCTTTCTTT. This chain joins TRBV15 and TRBJ1-1; tentatively, D is TRBD1 (6 bases). Germline values: CDR1 LNHNV, CDR2 YYDKDF (reference sequence). Trimming removed 9 bases from V and 1 base from J, with 15 bases in between. The CDR3 runs to 14 residues.

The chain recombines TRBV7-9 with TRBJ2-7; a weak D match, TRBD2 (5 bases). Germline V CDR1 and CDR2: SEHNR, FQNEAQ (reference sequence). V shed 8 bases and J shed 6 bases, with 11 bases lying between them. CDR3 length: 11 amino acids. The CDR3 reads CASGSDREQYF. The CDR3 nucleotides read TGTGCCAGCGGGAGTGACCGCGAGCAGTACTTC.

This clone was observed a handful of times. The CDR3 nucleotides read TGTGCCAGCACTAGGGGAGGGGGGCAGGACTATGGCTACACCTTC. It yields the protein CASTRGGGQDYGYTF. The chain uses TRBV5-4 and TRBJ1-2; a possible D gene is TRBD1 (6 bases). Trimming shortened V by 6 bases and J by 3 bases, and 18 bases separated the two germline ends. The germline V gene encodes CDR1 SGHNT and CDR2 YYREEE (reference sequence). This CDR3 has 15 residues.